The clone carrying this T cell receptor (beta chain) was detected once. The data originate from a study of blood T cell repertoires in COVID-19. Turning to the study itself: Material from acute and convalescent COVID-19 was sourced from the United States, Italy and Spain. Sources were T cells, B-cell-depleted T cells, or PBMCs; the material itself was cDNA or gDNA.

Original processing notes: The assay estimated nucleated cells by amplifying reference gene primers. Clones were sequenced by immunoSEQ multiplex PCR, and TCRdb holds only the in-frame ones, with some missing. V and J calls and clone size follow that table, whereas D and trimming were derived from the DNA. There are some 35,000 clones in the sample; around 80% occur only once, and over 15% lies in the top ten. V was clipped by 1 base and J by 4 bases; unmatched bases: 0. The CDR3 covers 13 residues. CDR1 and CDR2 from the germline V gene are GTSNPN and SVGIG (reference sequence). Sequenced: peripheral blood. The chain carries TRBV30 and TRBJ1-4; TRBD1 agrees at 7 bases. The clonotype was recovered from a man aged 70-80 years with acute or convalescent COVID-19. CDR3 nucleotides: TGTGCCTGGAGTGCAGGGGGTAATGAAAAACTGTTTTTT. As protein: CAWSAGGNEKLFF.